One sample yielded the 10 T cell receptor beta chains listed below, sequenced in a study of technical replicates of blood from a handful of donors (dated by TCRdb to about 2017). The library was made by the immunoSEQ multiplex PCR assay. Here the immuneACCESS table is served through TCRdb, limited to in-frame sequences with V and J called. Missing clones are a known gap in these copies; in checked studies unresolved V genes cover under half, and the rest lacks a known reason. The sample data list roughly 60,000 clones, and 85% to 95% of these were observed just once. The top ten constitute 2.5% to 3.5% of the sample. Sequenced sample: PBMCs. The receptors here all came from a human donor in good health. Some clones in this sample may be carry-over from other donors' samples.

The chain combines TRBV7-3 with TRBJ2-2, with D possibly TRBD1 on 6 matching bases. The V and J ends lost 6 bases and 1 base respectively, with 12 bases between them. Germline V CDR1 and CDR2: SGHTA, FQGTGA. CDR3 length: 15 amino acids. CDR3 amino acids: CASSRGQKNTGELFF. The CDR3 nucleotides read TGTGCCAGCAGTAGAGGACAGAAGAACACCGGGGAGCTGTTTTTT.

J is TRBJ2-6 and V is TRBV12-2; the table's D gene call, TRBD1, was not cross checked with the DNA. TRBV12-2 is a pseudogene. This CDR3 has 18 amino acids. Here the CDR3 DNA reads TGTGCAAGTCGCTTAGCCGGGACAGGGGATTCTGGGGCCAACGTCCTGACTTTC. Encoded protein: CASRLAGTGDSGANVLTF.

About this clone: Germline and junction disagree at one end, which may indicate a read error. V and J are TRBV30 and TRBJ2-4; TRBD1 matches 9 bases. The CDR3 consists of 14 residues. The germline CDR1 and CDR2 sequences are GTSNPN and SVGIG (reference sequence). CDR3 nucleotide sequence: TGTGCCTGGAGCGCCTTGGGACAGGGCACACCGAGGGACTTC. It codes for CAWSALGQGTPRDF. The full variable domain, in which reference TRBV30 and TRBJ2-4 provide the parts outside the CDR3, is SQTIHQWPATLVQPVGSPLSLECTVEGTSNPNLYWYRQAAGRGLQLLFYSVGIGQISSEVPQNLSASRPQDRQFILSSKKLLLSDSGFYLCAWSALGQGTPRDFGAGTRLSVL.

With regard to this clone: It is likely a read error: a sequence one base away is far more abundant. This sample includes further DNA sequences coding for the same CDR3. This chain links TRBV5-1 with TRBJ2-1, with 10 positions matching TRBD2. Germline V gene lookup returns CDR1 SGHRS and CDR2 YFSETQ. V dropped 3 bases and J dropped 4; count of bases not matched to a gene: 1. The CDR3 has 14 amino acids. CDR3 protein: CASSSSGGYNEQFF. DNA for the CDR3: TGCGCCAGCAGCTCTAGCGGGGGTTACAATGAGCAGTTCTTC.

In nucleotides, the CDR3 is TGTGCCAGCAGCTTAAGACAGGGGATCGCCGGGGAGCTGTTTTTT. Its protein is CASSLRQGIAGELFF. The rearrangement joins TRBV7-3 to TRBJ2-2; 8 bases agree with TRBD1. Unmatched junction bases numbered 4, after V lost 1 base and J lost 6 bases. Germline V gene sequence: CDR1 SGHTA, CDR2 FQGTGA. The CDR3 consists of 15 residues.

This chain uses TRBV7-7 with TRBJ2-5, with a tentative D call TRBD2 (6 bases). V gave up 2 bases and J gave up 1 base, with 8 bases separating them. The CDR3 has 14 amino acids. The germline V gene encodes CDR1 SSHAT and CDR2 FNYEAQ (reference sequence). CDR3: CASSLWRGQETQYF. The CDR3 DNA reads TGTGCCAGCAGCTTATGGCGGGGCCAAGAGACCCAGTACTTC.

The CDR3 region is CASSLNSFAGDYQETQYF. CDR3 sequence (DNA): TGTGCCAGCAGCTTGAATTCATTCGCGGGGGACTACCAAGAGACCCAGTACTTC. V and J are TRBV5-6 and TRBJ2-5; 7 bases are shared with TRBD2. Per the germline V gene, CDR1 is SGHDT and CDR2 is YYEEEE. With V trimmed by 1 base and J by 0 bases, 12 bases remained unmatched. The CDR3 totals 18 residues. Looking up the rest from reference TRBV5-6 and TRBJ2-5 gives the full variable domain: DAGVTQSPTHLIKTRGQQVTLRCSPKSGHDTVSWYQQALGQGPQFIFQYYEEEERQRGNFPDRFSGHQFPNYSSELNVNALLLGDSALYLCASSLNSFAGDYQETQYFGPGTRLLVL.

The rearrangement links TRBV12-5 to TRBJ2-3; D may be TRBD2 (5 bases). This CDR3 has 12 residues. V was clipped by 0 bases and J by 13 bases, with 11 bases between them. Per germline, CDR1 LGHNT and CDR2 FRNRAP. The CDR3 reads CASGLVFGLEYF. The CDR3 DNA follows: TGTGCTAGTGGTTTGGTGTTTGGACTGGAGTATTTT.

This chain uses TRBV29-1 with TRBJ1-2; 9 nucleotides match TRBD1. CDR3 length: 14 residues. Germline CDR1 is SQVTM and CDR2 is ANQGSEA. J gave up 4 bases and V 4 bases, and 7 bases lay outside the gene matches. CDR3 sequence (DNA): TGCAGCGTTGTGGACAGGGGCCCAGCCTATGGCTACACCTTC. Amino acids: CSVVDRGPAYGYTF.

This chain links TRBV4-2 with TRBJ2-3; D perhaps matches TRBD2 (6 bases). CDR1 LGHNA and CDR2 YNFKEQ come from the germline V gene. V lost 1 base and J 5 bases, leaving 10 bases between the germline ends. The CDR3 loop spans 14 amino acids. The CDR3 spells CASSQAGVGDTQYF. DNA for the CDR3: TGTGCCAGCAGCCAAGCGGGAGTCGGAGATACGCAGTATTTT.